The present TCR beta chain was sequenced within a study of T-cell memory formation after mild COVID-19. About the research overall: For the most part, TCR clusters were specific to one donor.

General study findings and limits: Contracting CD8+ clones were enriched in EMRA, CD4+ mainly in CM and EM.

UMIs and sample barcodes were carried by the TCR alpha and TCR beta cDNA libraries that 5'RACE produced using constant-segment primers. Using its own MiXCR run on the 5' RACE reads, TCRdb lists one record per CDR3 protein. Here the sample spans some 180,000 distinct CDR3 sequences, 15% to 20% being singletons. To note about this clonotype: Its antigen is undetermined.

This receptor was taken from a man aged 18 to 30 who had mild COVID-19 (a few samples of this study predate the infection). Cell type and time point are not known. Sequenced: PBMCs or a T cell subset sorted from them (not recorded which).

The CDR3 here is CASSEASSNYGYTF. The DNA for the CDR3 is TGTGCCAGCAGTGAAGCATCGAGTAACTATGGCTACACCTTC. The V gene is TRBV2, the J gene TRBJ1-2; D not certain. Between the trimmed V and J ends, which lost 0 bases and 1 base, there was a span of 6 bases. The CDR3 length is 14 residues. Germline CDR1 SNHLY, CDR2 FYNNEI. Full variable domain (rest looked up from reference TRBV2 and TRBJ1-2): EPEVTQTPSHQVTQMGQEVILRCVPISNHLYFYWYRQILGQKVEFLVSFYNNEISEKSEIFDDQFSVERPDGSNFTLKIRSTKLEDSAMYFCASSEASSNYGYTFGSGTRLTVV.